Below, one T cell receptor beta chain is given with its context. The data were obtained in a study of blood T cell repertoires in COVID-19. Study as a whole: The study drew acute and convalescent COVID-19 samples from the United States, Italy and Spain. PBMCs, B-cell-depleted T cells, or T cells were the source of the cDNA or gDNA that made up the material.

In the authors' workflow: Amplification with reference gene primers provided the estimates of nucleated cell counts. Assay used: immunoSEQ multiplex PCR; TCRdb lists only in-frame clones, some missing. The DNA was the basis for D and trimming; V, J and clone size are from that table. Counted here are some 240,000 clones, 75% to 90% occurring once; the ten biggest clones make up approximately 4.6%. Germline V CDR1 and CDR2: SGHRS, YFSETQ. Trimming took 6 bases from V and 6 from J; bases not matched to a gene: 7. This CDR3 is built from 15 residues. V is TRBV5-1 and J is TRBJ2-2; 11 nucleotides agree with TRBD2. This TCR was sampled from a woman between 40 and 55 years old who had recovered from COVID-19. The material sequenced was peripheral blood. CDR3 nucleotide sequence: TGCGCCAGCAACCCGACTAGCGGGGTTTCCGGGGAGCTGTTTTTT. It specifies CASNPTSGVSGELFF.